The entry below gives a single T cell receptor (beta chain) sequence along with its context. These data are taken from a study of regulatory T cells in long-lasting Graves disease. CDR1 and CDR2 from the germline V gene are ENHRY and SYGVKD. The CDR3 spans 15 residues. V gave up 3 bases and J gave up 0 bases; unmatched junction bases: 5. The time point here: newly diagnosed GD, antithyroid drugs for less than 3 months. RNA isolated from PBMCs was used to make the TCR library. Construction of the TCR beta libraries employed iRepertoire HTBI primers in conjunction with Arm-PCR of CDR3 regions. TCRdb processed the multiplex PCR reads anew with MiXCR; each CDR3 protein has one entry. The sample holds 200,000 to 300,000 distinct CDR3 sequences, around 21% seen once.

The TCR comes from a female donor with Graves disease. The sample consisted of peripheral blood mononuclear cells (PBMCs), taken at new diagnosis, from a patient treated with antithyroid drugs. The chain is built from TRBV10-3 and TRBJ2-7; TRBD2 matches at 7 bases. CDR3 residues: CAISESRGDSYEQYF. Here the CDR3 DNA reads TGTGCCATCAGTGAATCCCGGGGGGACTCCTACGAGCAGTACTTC.